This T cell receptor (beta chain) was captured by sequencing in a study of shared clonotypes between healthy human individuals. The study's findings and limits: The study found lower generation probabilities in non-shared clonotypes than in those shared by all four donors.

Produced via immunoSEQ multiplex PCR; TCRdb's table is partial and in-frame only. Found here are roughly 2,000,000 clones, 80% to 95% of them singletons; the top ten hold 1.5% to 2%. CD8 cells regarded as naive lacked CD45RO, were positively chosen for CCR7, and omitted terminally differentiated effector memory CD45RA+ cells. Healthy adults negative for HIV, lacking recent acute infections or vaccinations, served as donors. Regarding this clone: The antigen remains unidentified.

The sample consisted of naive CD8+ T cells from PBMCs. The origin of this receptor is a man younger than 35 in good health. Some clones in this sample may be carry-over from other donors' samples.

This CDR3 is CAISEAGVDYGYTF. The CDR3, as DNA: TGTGCCATCAGTGAAGCAGGGGTGGACTATGGCTACACCTTC. V and J are TRBV10-3 and TRBJ1-2, with a possible D match to TRBD1 (6 bases). This CDR3 has 14 residues. Germline V gene sequence: CDR1 ENHRY, CDR2 SYGVKD. V gave up 3 bases and J gave up 3 bases, with 11 bases separating them.